Each of the 7 T cell receptor beta chains below was sequenced from the same sample in a study of shared clonotypes between healthy human individuals. Assay: immunoSEQ multiplex PCR; the TCRdb copy retains only in-frame clones and omits some. There are millions of clones in the sample; about 95% occur only once, and 0.85% to 1.3% lies in the top ten. CD8 cells regarded as naive lacked CD45RO, were positively chosen for CCR7, and omitted terminally differentiated effector memory CD45RA+ cells. The material sequenced was naive CD8+ T cells sorted from blood. The source of these receptors is a man aged 18 to 35 in good health.

On this clone: This could be a read error, since a much larger clone is one nucleotide away. The chain recombines TRBV30 with TRBJ1-1; a weak D match, TRBD1 (6 bases). The CDR3 consists of 12 residues. Germline V gives CDR1 GTSNPN, CDR2 SVGIG (reference sequence). Trimming took 2 bases from V and 3 from J, leaving 7 bases between them. The CDR3 nucleotides read TGTGCCTGGAGTTGGGGGCACACTGAAGCTTTCTTT. The encoded protein is CAWSWGHTEAFF.

The CDR3 coding sequence is TGCGCCAGCAGCCAGGAGGACAGGGAGACCCAGTACTTC. Amino acids: CASSQEDRETQYF. The V gene is TRBV4-1, the J gene TRBJ2-5; 7 bases agree with TRBD1. Per the germline V gene, CDR1 is MGHRA and CDR2 is YSYEKL. This CDR3 is built from 13 residues. With V trimmed by 3 bases and J by 5 bases, 3 bases remained unmatched.

This chain connects TRBV10-1 to TRBJ1-3; TRBD1 might be the D (6 bases). V was cut by 3 bases and J by 0 bases, with 12 bases left in between. Germline CDR1 is WNHNN and CDR2 is SYGVQD (reference sequence). The CDR3 covers 16 residues. CDR3 sequence: CASSDRTEHSGNTIYF. The CDR3 nucleotides are TGCGCCAGCAGTGACCGGACAGAACACTCTGGAAACACCATATATTTT.

The rearrangement joins TRBV30 to TRBJ1-2, with 10 bases that match TRBD1. The CDR3 sequence is 13 residues long. Trimming took 1 base from V and 5 from J; bases not matched to a gene: 1. The V gene's germline CDR1 is GTSNPN and CDR2 SVGIG (reference sequence). As DNA, the CDR3 is TGTGCCTGGAGTGCGGGACAGGGGTATGGCTACACCTTC. Translating it yields CAWSAGQGYGYTF.

The chain carries TRBV7-8 and TRBJ1-2; 8 positions match TRBD1. The CDR3 extends over 16 amino acids. With V trimmed by 5 bases and J by 4 bases, 12 bases remained unmatched. Germline CDR1 SGHVS, CDR2 FQNEAQ. CDR3 sequence (DNA): TGTGCCAGCAGCAGATACGCGACAGGGGACTTCTATGGCTACACCTTC. It is translated as CASSRYATGDFYGYTF.

J is TRBJ2-1 and V is TRBV7-2; 12 bases align to TRBD1. Trimming at V came to 5 bases and at J to 2 bases, leaving 1 base not matched to a gene. CDR1 and CDR2 from the germline V gene are SGHTA and FQGNSA. The CDR3 sequence is 15 residues long. The CDR3 spells CASSGTGGTYNEQFF. The CDR3 DNA is TGTGCCAGCAGCGGGACAGGGGGCACCTACAATGAGCAGTTCTTC.

The CDR3 DNA sequence: TGTGCCAGCAGCTCCATTGGCAGCGGCTACGAGCAGTACTTC. This sequence encodes CASSSIGSGYEQYF. The V gene is TRBV11-2, the J gene TRBJ2-7; D perhaps matches TRBD2 (5 bases). CDR3 size: 14 residues. Germline CDR1 is SGHAT and CDR2 is FQNNGV. The V gene lost 4 bases and the J gene lost 3 bases, with 13 bases spanning the gap.